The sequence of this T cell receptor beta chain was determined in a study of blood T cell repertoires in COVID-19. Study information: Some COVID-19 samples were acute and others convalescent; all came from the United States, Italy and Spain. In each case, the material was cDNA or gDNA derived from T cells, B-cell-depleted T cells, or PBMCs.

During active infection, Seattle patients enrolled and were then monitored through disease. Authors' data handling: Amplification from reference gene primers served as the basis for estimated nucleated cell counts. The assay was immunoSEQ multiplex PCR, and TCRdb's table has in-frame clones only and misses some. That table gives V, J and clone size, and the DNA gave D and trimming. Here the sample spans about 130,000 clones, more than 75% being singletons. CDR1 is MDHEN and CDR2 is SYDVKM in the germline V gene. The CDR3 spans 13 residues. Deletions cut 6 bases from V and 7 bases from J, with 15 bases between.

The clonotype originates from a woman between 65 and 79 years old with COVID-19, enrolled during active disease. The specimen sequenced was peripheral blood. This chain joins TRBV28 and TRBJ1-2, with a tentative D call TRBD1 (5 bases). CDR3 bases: TGTGCCAGCAGGCCTGGGGGGATTGGTGGCTACACCTTC. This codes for CASRPGGIGGYTF.